This TCR beta chain was found in a study of control samples from healthy donors and cancer patients. The method was immunoSEQ multiplex PCR; TCRdb's version includes in-frame clones alone and lacks a portion of them. The sample consists of some 120,000 clones, 88% of them appearing once. Trimming pared 1 base from V and 5 bases from J, leaving 3 bases between. Germline CDR1 reads SGHVS; CDR2 reads FNYEAQ. The CDR3 is 11 amino acids. The source is a man in his fifties in good health. Sample: blood. The chain recombines TRBV7-6 with TRBJ2-7; no clear D gene. CDR3 DNA: TGTGCCAGCAGCTTAGGTGACGAGCAGTACTTC. It specifies CASSLGDEQYF.